A single sample is the source of the 10 T cell receptor beta chains below, sequenced in a study of T cell responses to AZD1222 COVID-19 vaccine. Assay: immunoSEQ multiplex PCR; the TCRdb copy retains only in-frame clones and omits some. The table records about 200,000 clones, about 94% of them present only once. The source was peripheral blood, collected 28 days after the second AZD1222 dose. The receptors here all came from an adult who received the AZD1222 COVID-19 vaccine.

The CDR3 DNA is TGTGCCAGCAGTTACTCTCAGGGTAGGGGCTATGGCTACACCTTC. Its protein product is CASSYSQGRGYGYTF. This chain joins TRBV27 and TRBJ1-2; a possible D gene is TRBD1 (5 bases). V was clipped by 4 bases and J by 4 bases, with 16 bases between them. CDR1 is MNHEY, CDR2 SMNVEV, per germline (reference sequence). CDR3 length equals 15 residues.

J is TRBJ2-1 and V is TRBV24-1; 7 bases align to TRBD2. The CDR3 has 15 residues. V trimming: 4 bases; J trimming: 4 bases; junction bases outside the gene matches: 6. Looked up from germline, CDR1 is KGHDR and CDR2 is SFDVKD. The CDR3 loop reads CATSEASGSYNEQFF. Here the CDR3 DNA reads TGTGCCACCAGTGAAGCTAGCGGATCATACAATGAGCAGTTCTTC.

This clone was recorded once. The J gene is TRBJ2-2, the V gene TRBV14; 10 positions match TRBD1. Germline trimming cut 4 bases from V and 7 bases from J; bases unmatched to any gene: 12. Germline CDR1 SGHDN, CDR2 FVKESK. CDR3 length: 17 amino acids. In DNA, the CDR3 is TGTGCCAGCAGCCCAGCGGGTGACAGGGGGCAAGGCGGGGAGCTGTTTTTT. It encodes CASSPAGDRGQGGELFF.

Remarks on this clone: A junction boundary mismatches the germline segment, possibly from a read error. This chain joins TRBV27 and TRBJ1-6, with a weak D call TRBD1 (5 bases). Germline assignment: CDR1 MNHEY and CDR2 SMNVEV (reference sequence). The CDR3 is made up of 18 amino acids. The CDR3 loop reads CASSLSFWTGTENSPLHF. CDR3 sequence (DNA): TGTGCCAGCAGTCTATCCTTTTGGACCGGGACCGAGAATTCACCCCTCCACTTT.

This chain uses TRBV12-5 with TRBJ1-5; no clear D gene. This CDR3 has 13 residues. Germline loops: CDR1 LGHNT, CDR2 FRNRAP. V lost 1 base to trimming and J lost 4 bases, with 5 bases between them. The CDR3 DNA sequence: TGTGCTAGTGGTTTGGCCCTGAATCAGCCCCAGCATTTT. This translates into CASGLALNQPQHF.

The rearrangement uses TRBV24-1 and TRBJ1-5; D call uncertain. V was trimmed by 8 bases and J by 3 bases, leaving 22 bases between them. Germline values: CDR1 KGHDR, CDR2 SFDVKD. The CDR3 has 17 residues. The CDR3, as DNA: TGTGCCACCACGCAGCACCCTCATGGTGGCCACAATCAGCCCCAGCATTTT. It yields the protein CATTQHPHGGHNQPQHF.

The chain recombines TRBV2 with TRBJ2-1; unclear D gene. Germline values: CDR1 SNHLY, CDR2 FYNNEI. The CDR3 is made up of 10 amino acids. The CDR3 DNA sequence: TGTGGCCGACAAACCAATGAGCAGTTCTTC. This codes for CGRQTNEQFF.

The V and J genes are TRBV7-2 and TRBJ1-5; no clear D. Germline V CDR1 and CDR2: SGHTA, FQGNSA. The CDR3 totals 15 residues. The V gene lost 5 bases and the J gene lost 4 bases, with 15 bases spanning the gap. CDR3 nucleotides: TGTGCCAGCAGCAATTGGGTGGGGATAAATCAGCCCCAGCATTTT. Translating it yields CASSNWVGINQPQHF.

The chain links TRBV3-1 (or the pseudogene TRBV3-2) to TRBJ1-1, with 7 bases identical to TRBD1. CDR3 length equals 15 residues. Germline CDR1 is LGHDT and CDR2 is YNNKEL (reference sequence). V was pared by 4 bases and J by 1 base, with 6 bases of the junction left unmatched. The CDR3 loop reads CASSPSDRWNTEAFF. CDR3 nucleotides: TGTGCCAGCAGCCCCTCGGACAGGTGGAACACTGAAGCTTTCTTT.

This clone occurred once. The chain is built from TRBV6-4 and TRBJ2-4; the D gene could be TRBD1 or TRBD2 (5 bases each). V shed 2 bases and J shed 0 bases, with 14 bases lying between them. Germline-derived CDR1 and CDR2 are MRHNA and SNTAGT. The CDR3 totals 17 residues. The CDR3 region is CASSDPVGGEAKNIQYF. The CDR3 DNA is TGTGCCAGCAGTGACCCCGTTGGGGGAGAAGCCAAAAACATTCAGTACTTC.